The rows below give T cell receptor beta chains drawn from one sample of a study of blood T cell dynamics during melanoma immunotherapy. TCRdb's copy holds only in-frame clones and misses some; the assay was immunoSEQ multiplex PCR. Found here are about 28,000 clones, 65% to 85% of them singletons; the top ten hold 10% to 13%. This specimen was blood, taken from a patient treated with checkpoint blockade. The receptors were gathered from a human donor with melanoma. Each CDR3 is given with its conserved first and last residue. A D gene is named only where the DNA matches it firmly. Expanded clones are given a class, and other clones once, few, many or no size at all.

>13|TRBV7-8|-|TRBD1|TRBJ1-1
CASSKTGWTEAFF
TGTGCCAGCAGCAAGACAGGGTGGACTGAAGCTTTCTTT
>13|TRBV28|-|-|TRBJ2-7
CASSFDYSHEQYF
TGTGCCAGCAGTTTTGACTATAGCCACGAGCAGTACTTC
>13|TRBV5-6|-|-|TRBJ2-7
CASSLGGAGPKDF
TGTGCCAGCAGCTTGGGGGGGGCAGGCCCCAAGGACTTC
>17|TRBV28|-|TRBD2|TRBJ2-1
CASSFSGTRKSYNEQFF
TGTGCCAGCAGTTTCTCCGGGACTAGAAAGTCCTACAATGAGCAGTTCTTC
>15|TRBV7-9|-|-|TRBJ2-3
CASSLADTFTDTQYF
TGTGCCAGCAGCTTAGCGGACACTTTCACAGATACGCAGTATTTT
>13|TRBV27|-|-|TRBJ2-7
CASSLGLHYEQYF
TGTGCCAGCAGTTTAGGGCTGCACTACGAGCAGTACTTC
>13|TRBV30|few|-|TRBJ1-1
CAWSVEGTTEAFF
TGTGCCTGGAGTGTTGAGGGTACCACTGAAGCTTTCTTT
>16|TRBV7-8|once|TRBD1|TRBJ1-2
CASSPIKQRGGIGYTF
TGTGCCAGCAGCCCGATAAAACAGAGAGGGGGCATCGGCTACACCTTC
>15|TRBV11-2|once|-|TRBJ1-4
CASSFFPSTNEKLFF
TGTGCCAGCAGCTTTTTCCCAAGTACTAATGAAAAACTGTTTTTT
>15|TRBV6-1|once|-|TRBJ2-7
CASSEWADEDYEQYF
TGTGCCAGCAGTGAATGGGCAGACGAAGACTACGAGCAGTACTTC
>15|TRBV2|-|-|TRBJ2-6
CASSPGGTGANVLTF
TGTGCCAGCAGCCCCGGGGGTACTGGGGCCAACGTCCTGACTTTC
>15|TRBV2|-|TRBD1|TRBJ1-3
CASKDRAFSGNTIYF
TGTGCCAGCAAGGACAGGGCGTTCTCTGGAAACACCATATATTTT
>14|TRBV5-4|-|-|TRBJ2-2
CASSFDRNTGELFF
TGTGCCAGCAGCTTCGACAGAAACACCGGGGAGCTGTTTTTT
>15|TRBV19|-|-|TRBJ1-2
CASSIRRGGDYGYTF
TGTGCCAGTAGTATCCGCCGCGGAGGAGACTATGGCTACACCTTC
>13|TRBV18|-|-|TRBJ1-2
CASSPPNGNGYTF
TGTGCCAGCTCACCACCGAATGGGAATGGCTACACCTTC
>15|TRBV5-1|-|TRBD1|TRBJ2-1
CASSLRGQGLDEQFF
TGCGCCAGCAGCTTGAGGGGACAGGGGCTGGATGAGCAGTTCTTC
>15|TRBV28|-|TRBD2|TRBJ2-1
CASKGRASGRDEQFF
TGTGCCAGCAAAGGTCGGGCTAGCGGGAGGGATGAGCAGTTCTTC
>14|TRBV28|-|-|TRBJ2-7
CASRNPFTGSEQYF
TGTGCCAGCAGGAACCCTTTCACGGGTTCCGAGCAGTACTTC
>17|TRBV4-1|-|-|TRBJ2-1
CASSQGLAISSYNEQFF
TGCGCCAGCAGCCAAGGGCTAGCGATTAGCTCCTACAATGAGCAGTTCTTC
>15|TRBV5-4|-|TRBD1|TRBJ2-3
CASSLFGQATDTQYF
TGTGCCAGCAGCTTGTTCGGACAGGCCACAGATACGCAGTATTTT
>14|TRBV7-3|few|TRBD1|TRBJ1-1
CASSLTGSGAEAFF
TGTGCCAGCAGCTTGACAGGGTCGGGGGCTGAAGCTTTCTTT
>13|TRBV2|-|TRBD1|TRBJ1-1
CASRDRGNTEAFF
TGTGCCAGCAGGGACAGGGGGAACACTGAAGCTTTCTTT
>16|TRBV5-1|-|-|TRBJ2-6
CASSLGSSSGANVLTF
TGCGCCAGCAGCTTGGGCTCGAGCTCTGGGGCCAACGTCCTGACTTTC
>17|TRBV28|-|TRBD1|TRBJ1-4
CASPGRDRDKGNEKLFF
TGTGCCAGCCCGGGCCGGGACAGGGATAAGGGTAATGAAAAACTGTTTTTT
>14|TRBV19|-|TRBD1|TRBJ1-6
CASSMDRGNSPLHF
TGTGCCAGTAGTATGGACAGGGGAAATTCACCCCTCCACTTT
>14|TRBV7-2|-|-|TRBJ2-7
CASTPGLSSREQYF
TGTGCCAGCACTCCGGGACTCTCTTCTCGGGAGCAGTACTTC
>16|TRBV7-3|-|TRBD2|TRBJ2-2
CASSLTAGTNTGELFF
TGTGCCAGCAGCTTAACAGCGGGAACGAACACCGGGGAGCTGTTTTTT
>15|TRBV18|-|TRBD1|TRBJ2-1
CASSPGRTGYNEQFF
TGTGCCAGCTCACCAGGTCGGACAGGGTACAATGAGCAGTTCTTC
>15|TRBV11-3|-|TRBD1|TRBJ1-2
CASSLARRTGDGYTF
TGTGCCAGCAGCTTAGCGCGAAGGACAGGGGATGGCTACACCTTC
>15|TRBV7-7|-|-|TRBJ2-1
CASSPFGGGMNEQFF
TGTGCTAGCAGCCCATTCGGAGGGGGCATGAATGAGCAGTTCTTC
>14|TRBV6-1|-|-|TRBJ2-5
CASRTPGRQETQYF
TGTGCCAGCAGGACACCGGGCCGCCAAGAGACCCAGTACTTC
>15|TRBV7-9|-|TRBD2|TRBJ2-1
CASSLGAGRVNEQFF
TGTGCCAGCAGCTTAGGAGCGGGGAGGGTCAATGAGCAGTTCTTC
>13|TRBV7-9|-|-|TRBJ2-1
CASSLEVRGEQFF
TGTGCCAGCAGCTTAGAAGTGCGGGGTGAGCAGTTCTTC
>14|TRBV7-2|-|TRBD2|TRBJ2-3
CASRTSGGTDTQYF
TGTGCCAGCAGGACTAGCGGGGGGACAGATACGCAGTATTTT
>18|TRBV11-3|-|-|TRBJ1-6
CASSFSGSLIPYNSPLHF
TGTGCCAGCAGCTTCTCCGGCAGCCTGATCCCCTATAATTCACCCCTCCACTTT
>16|TRBV10-3|-|-|TRBJ2-2
CAISESGGANTGELFF
TGTGCCATCAGTGAGTCGGGGGGCGCGAACACCGGGGAGCTGTTTTTT
>17|TRBV18|-|TRBD1|TRBJ2-3
CASSPRSAGGSTDTQYF
TGTGCCAGCTCACCACGTTCGGCAGGGGGTAGCACAGATACGCAGTATTTT